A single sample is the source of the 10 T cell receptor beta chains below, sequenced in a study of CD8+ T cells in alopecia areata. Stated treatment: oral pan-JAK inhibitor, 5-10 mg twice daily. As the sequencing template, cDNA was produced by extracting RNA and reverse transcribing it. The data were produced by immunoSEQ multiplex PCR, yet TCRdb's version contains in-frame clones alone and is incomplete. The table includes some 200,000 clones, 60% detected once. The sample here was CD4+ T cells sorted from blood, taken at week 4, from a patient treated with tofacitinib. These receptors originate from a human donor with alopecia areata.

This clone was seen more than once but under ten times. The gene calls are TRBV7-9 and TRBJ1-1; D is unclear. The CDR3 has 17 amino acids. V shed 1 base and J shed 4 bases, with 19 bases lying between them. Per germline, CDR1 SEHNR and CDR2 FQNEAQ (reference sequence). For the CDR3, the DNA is TGTGCCAGCAGCTTAGGGTCGGAAATTATACAAACCACTGAAGCTTTCTTT. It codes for CASSLGSEIIQTTEAFF.

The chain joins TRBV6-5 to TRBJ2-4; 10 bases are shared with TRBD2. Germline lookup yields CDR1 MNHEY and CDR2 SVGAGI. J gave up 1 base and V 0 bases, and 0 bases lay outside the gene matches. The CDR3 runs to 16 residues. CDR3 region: CASSYSLAGAKNIQYF. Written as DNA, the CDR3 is TGTGCCAGCAGTTACTCACTAGCGGGGGCCAAAAACATTCAGTACTTC.

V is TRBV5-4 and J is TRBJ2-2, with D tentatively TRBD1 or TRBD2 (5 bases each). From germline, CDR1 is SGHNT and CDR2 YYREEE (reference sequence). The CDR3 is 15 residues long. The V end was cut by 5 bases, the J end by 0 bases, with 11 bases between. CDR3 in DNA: TGTGCCAGCAGTGCCGGGACGGCGAACACCGGGGAGCTGTTTTTT. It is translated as CASSAGTANTGELFF.

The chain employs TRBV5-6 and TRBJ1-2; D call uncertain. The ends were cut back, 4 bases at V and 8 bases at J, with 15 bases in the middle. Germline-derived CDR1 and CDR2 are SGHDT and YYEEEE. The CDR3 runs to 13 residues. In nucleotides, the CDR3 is TGTGCCAGCAGCCTCTCCTCCAACCGCGGCTACACCTTC. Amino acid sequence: CASSLSSNRGYTF. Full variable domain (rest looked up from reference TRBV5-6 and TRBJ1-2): DAGVTQSPTHLIKTRGQQVTLRCSPKSGHDTVSWYQQALGQGPQFIFQYYEEEERQRGNFPDRFSGHQFPNYSSELNVNALLLGDSALYLCASSLSSNRGYTFGSGTRLTVV.

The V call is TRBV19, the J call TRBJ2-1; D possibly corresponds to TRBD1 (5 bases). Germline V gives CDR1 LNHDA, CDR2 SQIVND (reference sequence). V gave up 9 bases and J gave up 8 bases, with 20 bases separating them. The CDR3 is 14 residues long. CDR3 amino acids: CASQDTRVSDEQFF. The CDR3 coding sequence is TGTGCCAGCCAGGACACACGAGTGAGCGATGAGCAGTTCTTC.

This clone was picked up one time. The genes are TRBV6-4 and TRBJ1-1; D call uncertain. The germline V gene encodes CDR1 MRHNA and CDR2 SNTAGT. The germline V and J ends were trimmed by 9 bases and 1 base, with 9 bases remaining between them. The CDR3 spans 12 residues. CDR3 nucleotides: TGTGCCAGGGCGGGCAGGAACACTGAAGCTTTCTTT. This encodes CARAGRNTEAFF.

This CDR3 is CAWKRVDENTGELFF. CDR3 sequence (DNA): TGTGCCTGGAAACGGGTGGACGAGAACACCGGGGAGCTGTTTTTT. The chain links TRBV30 to TRBJ2-2; unclear D gene. CDR3 length: 15 residues. Germline V CDR1 and CDR2: GTSNPN, SVGIG (reference sequence). Trimming cost V 4 bases and J 1 base, with 13 bases left between them.

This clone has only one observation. The CDR3 region has the DNA TGTGCCAGCAGTGAACCGATCTGGACAGGAATAGAGACCCAGTACTTC. This encodes CASSEPIWTGIETQYF. The chain has TRBV6-1 and TRBJ2-5; 7 bases are shared with TRBD1. J lost 4 bases, V lost 2 bases, and 10 bases had no gene match. The CDR3 consists of 16 residues. The germline V gene has CDR1 MNHNS and CDR2 SASEGT.

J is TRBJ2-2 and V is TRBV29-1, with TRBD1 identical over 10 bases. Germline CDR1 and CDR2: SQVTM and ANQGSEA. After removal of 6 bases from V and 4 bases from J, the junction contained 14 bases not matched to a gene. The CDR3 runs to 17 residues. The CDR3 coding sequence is TGCAGCGTCGTTCCGGGGACAGGGGAAGGTGGCACCGGGGAGCTGTTTTTT. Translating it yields CSVVPGTGEGGTGELFF.

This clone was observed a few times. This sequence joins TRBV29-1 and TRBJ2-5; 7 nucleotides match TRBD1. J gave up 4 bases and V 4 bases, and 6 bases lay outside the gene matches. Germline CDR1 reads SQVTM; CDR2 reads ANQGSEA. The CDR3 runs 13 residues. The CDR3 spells CSVVNGDRETQYF. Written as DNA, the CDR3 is TGCAGCGTTGTGAACGGGGACAGAGAGACCCAGTACTTC.